Listed below are T cell receptor beta chains from one sample, sequenced in a study of blood T cell repertoires in COVID-19. TCRdb's table, derived via immunoSEQ multiplex PCR, lists solely in-frame clones and lacks some. The top ten hold roughly 3.4% of the sample, which has 200,000 or so clones, 75% to 90% seen once. The specimen sequenced was PBMCs or T cells enriched from blood (not recorded which). These receptors originate from a woman between 40 and 55 years old with acute COVID-19. The CDR3 runs from the conserved cysteine through the conserved F or W. A D gene is named only where the DNA matches it firmly. Where a row states a size, it is once, few, many or the class of an expanded clone; other rows omit it.

j_gene	abundance	d_gene	v_gene	CDR3nt	CDR3aa
TRBJ2-1	once	.	TRBV7-9	TGTGCCAGCAGCCGTGGGCACTACAATGAGCAGTTCTTC	CASSRGHYNEQFF
TRBJ1-6	.	.	TRBV4-2	TGTGCCAGCACCCCGGGAGGGGGGCTTCATAGCTCCTATAATTCACCCCTCCACTTT	CASTPGGGLHSSYNSPLHF
TRBJ1-6	once	.	TRBV5-1	TGCGCCAGCAGCTTGGGACTCCGAGCCTCACCCCTCCACTTT	CASSLGLRASPLHF
TRBJ2-1	.	.	TRBV18	TGTGCCAGCTCACCCCCGACTACTGAGCAGTTCTTC	CASSPPTTEQFF
TRBJ2-7	many	TRBD1	TRBV6-5	TGTGCCAGCCGCCCGGGACAGGGCCACGAGCAGTACTTC	CASRPGQGHEQYF
TRBJ1-1	.	.	TRBV7-9	TGTGCCAGCCTAACTCAGAACACTGAAGCTTTCTTT	CASLTQNTEAFF
TRBJ1-6	.	.	TRBV28	TGTGCCAGCAGTTCCGAACTGGGACACATTAATTCACCCCTCCACTTT	CASSSELGHINSPLHF
TRBJ1-2	.	.	TRBV2	TGTGCCAGCAGGGGGGCCAATAACTATGGCTACACCTTC	CASRGANNYGYTF
TRBJ2-7	.	TRBD1	TRBV5-1	TGCGCCAGCAGCCTCCGGACAGGGGGCCTCCACGAGCAGTACTTC	CASSLRTGGLHEQYF
TRBJ2-3	.	.	TRBV7-8	TGTGCCAGCAGCTTCAAGCTGCGCCAAAGCACAGATACGCAGTATTTT	CASSFKLRQSTDTQYF
TRBJ2-3	.	TRBD1	TRBV30	TGTGCCTGGAGTCCAACCGGACAGGGCCCAGATACGCAGTATTTT	CAWSPTGQGPDTQYF
TRBJ1-2	few	TRBD1	TRBV6-5	TGTGCCAGCAGTTACCTACAGGGGGATGGGCATGGCTACACCTTC	CASSYLQGDGHGYTF
TRBJ2-1	.	TRBD2	TRBV9	TGTGCCAGCACCCCCTCCGGGACTAGCGCCTACAATGAGCAGTTCTTC	CASTPSGTSAYNEQFF
TRBJ2-2	.	.	TRBV5-1	TGCGCCAGCAGCTTGGGTAGGAGCACCGGGGAGCTGTTTTTT	CASSLGRSTGELFF
TRBJ2-6	.	.	TRBV9	TGTGCCAGCAGCGCTGGCACTGGGGCCAACGTCCTGACTTTC	CASSAGTGANVLTF
TRBJ1-2	.	.	TRBV19	TGTGCCAGTAGCGACCATATACAGGGTTCGAGAGGAGGCTACACCTTC	CASSDHIQGSRGGYTF
TRBJ1-1	.	.	TRBV10-3	TGTGCCATCAGTGACGGGGGGAACACTGAAGCTTTCTTT	CAISDGGNTEAFF
TRBJ1-2	once	.	TRBV9	TGTGCCAGCCGGAGGTCGGAAAATAAGGAGGGCTACACCTTC	CASRRSENKEGYTF
TRBJ1-2	.	.	TRBV5-1	TGCGCCAGCAACCCGGACACATCCTATGGCTACACCTTC	CASNPDTSYGYTF
TRBJ1-1	.	.	TRBV25-1	TGTGCCAGCGGTGTTCCGGGCACTGAAGCTTTCTTT	CASGVPGTEAFF
TRBJ1-5	.	.	TRBV6-2/TRBV6-3	TGTGCCAGCAGTTACAGGGGCCTCGGCAATCAGCCCCAGCATTTT	CASSYRGLGNQPQHF
TRBJ1-1	.	.	TRBV2	TGTGCCAGCTTAATACCCCAGGGAGGAGCTGAAGCTTTCTTT	CASLIPQGGAEAFF
TRBJ1-5	.	.	TRBV15	TGTGCCACCAGCAGAGCGGATCAGCCCCAGCATTTT	CATSRADQPQHF
TRBJ1-6	.	.	TRBV7-9	TGTGCCAGCAGCTTAGCGGAGTCGTACACCCTCCACTTT	CASSLAESYTLHF
TRBJ2-3	.	.	TRBV24-1	TGTGCCACCAGTGATTTGGGGGGACACCACACAGATACGCAGTATTTT	CATSDLGGHHTDTQYF
TRBJ1-6	.	.	TRBV11-2	TGTGCCAGCAGCTTGATCCTTGGGGGGAACTATAATTCACCCCTCCACTTT	CASSLILGGNYNSPLHF
TRBJ1-3	.	.	TRBV7-2	TGTGCCAGCAGCTCCTTTGCGGAGAACACCATATATTTT	CASSSFAENTIYF
TRBJ1-4	.	.	TRBV11-1	TGTGCCAGCAGCTTAGTTCCGGGTTCGAATGAAAAACTGTTTTTT	CASSLVPGSNEKLFF
TRBJ1-4	.	.	TRBV11-2	TGTGCCAGCAGCCCCCTTCACGAGGAAAAACTGTTTTTT	CASSPLHEEKLFF
TRBJ1-1	.	.	TRBV9	TGTGCCAGCAGCCCAGACGGGTGGAGCACTGAAGCTTTCTTT	CASSPDGWSTEAFF
TRBJ1-2	.	.	TRBV15	TGTGCCACCAGCAGAGGGGGGACAAATTATGGCTACACCTTC	CATSRGGTNYGYTF
TRBJ1-1	.	.	TRBV19	TGTGCCAGTAGTAACAGGGAAAACACTGAAGCTTTCTTT	CASSNRENTEAFF
TRBJ1-1	.	TRBD1	TRBV7-9	TGTGCCAGCAGCAACGTTCATTTAATCGGGACAGAAAATATGAACACTGAAGCTTTCTTT	CASSNVHLIGTENMNTEAFF
TRBJ1-1	.	TRBD1	TRBV6-5	TGTGCCAGCAGGAAGGACAGGGGTTTTACTGAAGCTTTCTTT	CASRKDRGFTEAFF
TRBJ1-2	.	.	TRBV9	TGTGCCAGCAGCGGAACTCATTGGGGCTACACCTTC	CASSGTHWGYTF
TRBJ1-1	.	.	TRBV7-3	TGTGCCAGCAGCTTACGCGGGGGAAGGAACACTGAAGCTTTCTTT	CASSLRGGRNTEAFF
TRBJ2-1	.	TRBD1	TRBV28	TGTGCCAGCAGTTACAGGGGGCTTTCCTACAATGAGCAGTTCTTC	CASSYRGLSYNEQFF
TRBJ2-1	.	TRBD2	TRBV19	TGTGCCAGTAGTATCTGGCCAGGGAGGGGTGTGGGATCCCCTAATGAGCAGTTCTTC	CASSIWPGRGVGSPNEQFF
TRBJ2-2	.	.	TRBV7-6	TGTGCCAGCAGCTTAGCTAACACGAACACCGGGGAGCTGTTTTTT	CASSLANTNTGELFF
TRBJ2-6	.	.	TRBV19	TGTGCCAGTAGTATCGGCAGGGGGGTATCTGGGGCCAACGTCCTGACTTTC	CASSIGRGVSGANVLTF
TRBJ1-4	once	.	TRBV21-1	TGTGCCAGCAGCAAAACGACCGACAGGGGGCTCGGTATGACTAATGAAAAACTGTTTTTT	CASSKTTDRGLGMTNEKLFF
TRBJ2-6	.	TRBD1	TRBV7-9	TGTGCCAGCAGCTTCGGGACAGGCCTTAGCTCTGGGGCCAACGTCCTGACTTTC	CASSFGTGLSSGANVLTF
TRBJ1-1	.	.	TRBV7-2	TGTGCCAGCAGCGTTACAGGGAACACTGAAGCTTTCTTT	CASSVTGNTEAFF
TRBJ1-1	.	.	TRBV19	TGTGCCAGTAGTATTGCCGGCAGCGGGGCTGAAGCTTTCTTT	CASSIAGSGAEAFF
TRBJ1-4	.	.	TRBV6-6	TGTGCCAGTATCCTTCCTGAGGGAGGAGAAAAACTGTTTTTT	CASILPEGGEKLFF
TRBJ2-2	.	.	TRBV7-3	TGTGCCAGCAGCAGCGGCTCGAACACCGGGGAGCTGTTTTTT	CASSSGSNTGELFF
TRBJ2-2	.	TRBD2	TRBV11-2	TGTGCCAGCAGCTTCCGACTAGCGGGGGGGCGCACCGGGGAGCTGTTTTTT	CASSFRLAGGRTGELFF